This entry lists 13 T cell receptor beta chains sequenced from one sample in a study of CD8 T cells in ankylosing spondylitis. Via MiXCR, TCRdb re-called the 5' RACE reads, giving one row per CDR3 protein. This table holds approximately 60,000 distinct CDR3 sequences, 6.2% found once. The sample taken for sequencing was synovial fluid, either unsorted or a sorted T cell fraction (not recorded which). These TCRs come from a male donor with ankylosing spondylitis.

This clonotype is medium-sized by share. The chain joins TRBV28 to TRBJ2-7; 14 positions agree with TRBD2. This CDR3 region has 15 residues. Germline loops: CDR1 MDHEN, CDR2 SYDVKM. The J segment lost 5 bases and the V segment lost 3 bases, leaving 3 bases of the junction unmatched. The CDR3, as DNA: TGTGCCAGCAGTTTGCAGGGACTAGCGGGAGACGAGCAGTACTTC. Translating gives CASSLQGLAGDEQYF.

V gene TRBV9 combines with J gene TRBJ2-2, with a weak D call TRBD2 (7 bases). V lost 0 bases and J 3 bases, leaving 18 bases between the germline ends. This CDR3 spans 18 amino acids. CDR1 is SGDLS, CDR2 YYNGEE, per germline. CDR3 region: CASSVEGGPDHYTGELFF. The CDR3 DNA sequence: TGTGCCAGCAGCGTAGAGGGGGGGCCTGACCATTACACCGGGGAGCTGTTTTTT.

This clonotype was found many times. This chain joins TRBV9 and TRBJ2-5; D is possibly TRBD1 (6 bases). The germline V gene encodes CDR1 SGDLS and CDR2 YYNGEE. V lost 0 bases and J 6 bases, leaving 9 bases between the germline ends. The CDR3 covers 13 residues. CDR3 loop: CASSVAGVKTQYF. For the CDR3, the DNA is TGTGCCAGCAGCGTAGCAGGGGTGAAGACCCAGTACTTC. The complete variable domain, with remaining parts taken from reference TRBV9 and TRBJ2-5, reads DSGVTQTPKHLITATGQRVTLRCSPRSGDLSVYWYQQSLDQGLQFLIQYYNGEERAKGNILERFSAQQFPDLHSELNLSSLELGDSALYFCASSVAGVKTQYFGPGTRLLVL.

There are many counts of this clonotype. CDR3 residues: CASSLGVYNYGYTF. Here the CDR3 DNA reads TGCGCCAGCAGCTTGGGTGTGTACAACTATGGCTACACCTTC. This sequence joins TRBV5-1 and TRBJ1-2; D is uncertain. The CDR3 is made up of 14 amino acids. The V and J ends lost 0 bases and 2 bases respectively, with 8 bases between them. CDR1 SGHRS and CDR2 YFSETQ come from the germline V gene.

The J gene is TRBJ2-1, the V gene TRBV5-1; D unclear. Germline V lookup: CDR1 SGHRS, CDR2 YFSETQ. V lost 0 bases and J lost 9, with 1 base in between. CDR3 length: 10 amino acids. The chain's CDR3 is CASSLAEQFF. The CDR3 region has the DNA TGCGCCAGCAGCTTGGCTGAGCAGTTCTTC.

A few counts support this clonotype. V usage is TRBV7-2 and J usage is TRBJ2-3; D is perhaps TRBD2 (7 bases). The length of the CDR3 is 16 residues. Germline V CDR1 and CDR2: SGHTA, FQGNSA. Trimming removed 5 bases from V and 2 bases from J, with 17 bases in between. Here the CDR3 reads CASSQGMLAATDTQYF. The DNA for the CDR3 is TGTGCCAGCAGCCAGGGGATGCTAGCGGCCACAGATACGCAGTATTTT.

The rearrangement joins TRBV24-1 to TRBJ1-3; 7 bases fit TRBD1. V lost 3 bases, J lost 0 bases, and 4 bases stayed unmatched. The length of the CDR3 is 16 residues. In germline, CDR1 is KGHDR, CDR2 SFDVKD. For the CDR3, the DNA is TGTGCCACCAGTGATCCCAGGGGGGGCTCTGGAAACACCATATATTTT. As protein: CATSDPRGGSGNTIYF.

This clonotype was found many times. The V and J genes are TRBV12-3 or TRBV12-4 and TRBJ2-6, with no clear D. Between the trimmed V and J ends, which lost 2 bases and 3 bases, there was a span of 8 bases. The CDR3 is 15 amino acids. CDR3 amino acids: CASSLRSLGANVLTF. The CDR3 bases are TGTGCCAGCAGTTTACGATCCCTTGGGGCCAACGTCCTGACTTTC.

J is TRBJ1-5 and V is TRBV2, with D maybe TRBD1 (5 bases). The germline CDR1 and CDR2 sequences are SNHLY and FYNNEI. The CDR3 runs to 14 residues. V was trimmed by 3 bases and J by 4 bases, leaving 10 bases between them. The CDR3 coding sequence is TGTGCCAGCAGTGACGTGACAGTTAATCAGCCCCAGCATTTT. This translates into CASSDVTVNQPQHF. Together with reference TRBV2 and TRBJ1-5, the CDR3 gives the full variable domain: EPEVTQTPSHQVTQMGQEVILRCVPISNHLYFYWYRQILGQKVEFLVSFYNNEISEKSEIFDDQFSVERPDGSNFTLKIRSTKLEDSAMYFCASSDVTVNQPQHFGDGTRLSIL.

The chain is built from TRBV11-2 and TRBJ2-2, with 9 positions matching TRBD1. Germline V gives CDR1 SGHAT, CDR2 FQNNGV. The trim removed 5 bases at V and 0 bases at J, leaving 19 bases unmatched. This CDR3 spans 21 amino acids. The CDR3 protein is CASSPGPGQGSSGANTGELFF. CDR3 sequence (DNA): TGTGCCAGCAGCCCTGGACCGGGACAGGGAAGTAGCGGAGCGAACACCGGGGAGCTGTTTTTT.

Within the sample, this clonotype is medium-sized. This chain uses TRBV15 with TRBJ2-4; 10 bases align to TRBD2. Germline trimming cut 7 bases from V and 2 bases from J; bases unmatched to any gene: 5. Per the germline V gene, CDR1 is LNHNV and CDR2 is YYDKDF (reference sequence). The CDR3 spans 15 residues. CDR3 region: CATTGLAETKNIQYF. The CDR3, as DNA: TGTGCCACCACCGGACTAGCGGAAACCAAAAACATTCAGTACTTC.

This clonotype was seen at least ten times. The chain recombines TRBV30 with TRBJ1-5, with 8 bases aligning to TRBD1. After removal of 5 bases from V and 6 bases from J, the junction contained 6 bases not matched to a gene. Per germline, CDR1 GTSNPN and CDR2 SVGIG (reference sequence). The CDR3 sequence is 13 residues long. The CDR3 coding sequence is TGTGCCTGGTCAGGGGGCTTGGGTCAGCCCCAGCATTTT. It encodes CAWSGGLGQPQHF. Full variable domain (missing parts from reference TRBV30 and TRBJ1-5): SQTIHQWPATLVQPVGSPLSLECTVEGTSNPNLYWYRQAAGRGLQLLFYSVGIGQISSEVPQNLSASRPQDRQFILSSKKLLLSDSGFYLCAWSGGLGQPQHFGDGTRLSIL.

By sample fraction, this clonotype is medium-sized. The chain joins TRBV12-3 or TRBV12-4 to TRBJ2-5, with 14 bases identical to TRBD2. V was clipped by 6 bases and J by 5 bases; unmatched bases: 2. The CDR3 extends over 14 amino acids. The CDR3 nucleotides read TGTGCCAGCAGGGGACTAGCGGGAGACGAGACCCAGTACTTC. The encoded protein is CASRGLAGDETQYF.